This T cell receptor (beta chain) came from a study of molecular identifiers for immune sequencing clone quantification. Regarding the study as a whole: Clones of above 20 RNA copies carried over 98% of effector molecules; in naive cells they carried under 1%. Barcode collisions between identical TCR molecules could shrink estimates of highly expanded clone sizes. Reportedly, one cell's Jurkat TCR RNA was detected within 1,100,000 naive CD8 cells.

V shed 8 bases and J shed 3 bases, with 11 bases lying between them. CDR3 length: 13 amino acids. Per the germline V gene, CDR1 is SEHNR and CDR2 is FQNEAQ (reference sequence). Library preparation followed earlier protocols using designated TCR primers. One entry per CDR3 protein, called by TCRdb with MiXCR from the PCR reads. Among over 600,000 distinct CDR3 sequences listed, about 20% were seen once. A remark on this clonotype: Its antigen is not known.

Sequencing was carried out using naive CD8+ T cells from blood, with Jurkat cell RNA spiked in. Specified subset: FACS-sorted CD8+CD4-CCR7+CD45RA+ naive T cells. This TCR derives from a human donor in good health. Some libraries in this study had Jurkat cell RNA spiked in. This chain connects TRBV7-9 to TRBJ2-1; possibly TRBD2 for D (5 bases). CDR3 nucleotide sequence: TGTGCCAGCCTGGAGGCGGACTACAATGAGCAGTTCTTC. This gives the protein CASLEADYNEQFF. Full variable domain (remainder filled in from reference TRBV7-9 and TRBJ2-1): DTGVSQNPRHKITKRGQNVTFRCDPISEHNRLYWYRQTLGQGPEFLTYFQNEAQLEKSRLLSDRFSAERPKGSFSTLEIQRTEQGDSAMYLCASLEADYNEQFFGPGTRLTVL.